This T cell receptor (beta chain) was recovered during a study of metastatic and nonmetastatic thyroid tumors. CDR1 and CDR2 from the germline V gene are MNHNS and SASEGT. The CDR3 spans 16 residues. TCRdb reanalyzed the PCR reads via MiXCR. Of 20,000 to 25,000 clones listed, roughly a fifth are singletons. There are a few counts of this clone. Sequence at one end of the junction differs from germline and may be a read error. Other DNA sequences in this sample translate to the same CDR3. Patients had received no treatment of any kind before thyroid surgery. This receptor was taken from a female donor with papillary thyroid cancer or a benign thyroid nodule (not recorded which). Some clones in this sample may be carry-over from other donors' samples. The source material was blood. The chain employs TRBV6-1 and TRBJ1-5; D is uncertain. In DNA form, the CDR3 reads TGTGCCAGTAGTGAAGCGCCTTTGGATTCCAATCAGCCCCAGCATTTT. This gives the protein CASSEAPLDSNQPQHF.